These 28 T cell receptor beta chains came from one sample sequenced in a study of PD-L1 blockade in urothelial cancer. The assay was immunoSEQ multiplex PCR, and TCRdb's table has in-frame clones only and misses some. The sample holds some 77,000 clones, roughly 90% seen once. Specimen: PBMCs, collected around atezolizumab (anti-PD-L1) treatment. These receptors were taken from a woman between 70 and 85 years old with urothelial cancer.

This chain links TRBV20-1 with TRBJ1-2; D gene unclear. The germline CDR1 and CDR2 sequences are DFQATT and SNEGSKA (reference sequence). CDR3 length: 11 residues. The V end was cut by 1 base, the J end by 8 bases, with 8 bases between. CDR3 nucleotides: TGCAGTGCTAGAGCACAGTGGGGCTACACCTTC. Translating it yields CSARAQWGYTF.

The rearrangement links TRBV4-1 to TRBJ1-2, with TRBD1 as a possible D gene (5 bases). This CDR3 has 15 amino acids. Germline lookup yields CDR1 MGHRA and CDR2 YSYEKL. The V end lost 2 bases, the J end lost 0 bases, and 10 bases lay between the germline ends. As DNA, the CDR3 is TGCGCCAGCAGCCAAAACAGGCATCCTAACTATGGCTACACCTTC. It codes for CASSQNRHPNYGYTF.

For the CDR3, the DNA is TGTGCCAGCAGTGGATTCAGCGGGAGAGATTACAATGAGCAGTTCTTC. It is translated as CASSGFSGRDYNEQFF. The chain has TRBV2 and TRBJ2-1, with TRBD2 identical over 8 bases. CDR3 length: 16 amino acids. Germline V gene data show CDR1 as SNHLY and CDR2 as FYNNEI. Trimming at V came to 4 bases and at J to 4 bases, leaving 9 bases not matched to a gene.

This rearrangement joins TRBV7-2 to TRBJ1-2; D possibly corresponds to TRBD1 (5 bases). V lost 1 base and J 0 bases, leaving 12 bases between the germline ends. This CDR3 spans 16 amino acids. The germline V gene encodes CDR1 SGHTA and CDR2 FQGNSA. The CDR3 loop reads CASSLVGGPANYGYTF. CDR3 nucleotides: TGTGCCAGCAGCTTAGTCGGGGGTCCCGCTAACTATGGCTACACCTTC.

The rearrangement links TRBV5-1 to TRBJ2-3, with 9 bases identical to TRBD1. The CDR3 length is 14 residues. CDR1 and CDR2 from the germline V gene are SGHRS and YFSETQ. V dropped 4 bases and J dropped 5; count of bases not matched to a gene: 5. CDR3: CASSGGQGIDTQYF. The DNA for the CDR3 is TGCGCCAGCAGCGGGGGACAGGGAATAGATACGCAGTATTTT.

The chain has TRBV10-3 and TRBJ2-7; TRBD1 matches at 9 bases. Losses at the gene ends were 7 bases for V and 6 bases for J; bases not matched to a gene: 16. CDR3 length: 16 amino acids. Germline V gene sequence: CDR1 ENHRY, CDR2 SYGVKD. CDR3: CAINPGTGTVVGEQYF. The CDR3 DNA sequence: TGTGCCATCAACCCCGGGACAGGGACAGTGGTTGGCGAGCAGTACTTC.

As DNA, the CDR3 is TGTGCCAGCAGCTACGGACAGGGGGCGACGGAGACCCAGTACTTC. It specifies CASSYGQGATETQYF. The chain links TRBV5-5 to TRBJ2-5; 11 positions agree with TRBD1. The CDR3 is made up of 15 amino acids. Germline CDR1 reads SGHKS; CDR2 reads YYEKEE (reference sequence). Germline trimming cut 3 bases from V and 5 bases from J; bases unmatched to any gene: 6.

The CDR3 DNA sequence: TGTGCCAGCAGCGTCTCCGGGACAGGGGGTGAAAAACTGTTTTTT. This codes for CASSVSGTGGEKLFF. The V gene is TRBV9, the J gene TRBJ1-4; 11 bases line up with TRBD1. J was trimmed by 7 bases and V by 2 bases; bases with no gene match: 4. Germline-derived CDR1 and CDR2 are SGDLS and YYNGEE. The CDR3 is 15 residues long.

The V call is TRBV7-8, the J call TRBJ2-5, with D perhaps matching TRBD2 (5 bases). V was pared by 6 bases and J by 0 bases, with 11 bases between. The CDR3 has 14 amino acids. CDR1 and CDR2 (germline): SGHVS, FQNEAQ. CDR3 region: CASSSDSYQETQYF. CDR3 coding DNA: TGTGCCAGCAGTAGCGATAGTTACCAAGAGACCCAGTACTTC.

This clone was detected only once. The J gene is TRBJ2-5, the V gene TRBV18; D perhaps matches TRBD2 (6 bases). V lost 5 bases and J 5 bases, leaving 15 bases between the germline ends. This CDR3 is built from 14 residues. In germline, CDR1 is KGHSH, CDR2 LQKENI. CDR3 bases: TGTGCCAGCTCAGGATTCGGGACTTTGGAGACCCAGTACTTC. As protein: CASSGFGTLETQYF.

V gene TRBV5-1 combines with J gene TRBJ2-1, with 7 bases that match TRBD1. Unmatched junction bases numbered 6, after V lost 3 bases and J lost 3 bases. The CDR3 contains 15 residues. Germline lookup yields CDR1 SGHRS and CDR2 YFSETQ. CDR3 DNA: TGCGCCAGCAGCTCCCATTGGGACAGCTACAATGAGCAGTTCTTC. Its protein is CASSSHWDSYNEQFF.

This clone appeared a few times. This chain joins TRBV10-3 and TRBJ1-2; D gene uncertain. Germline-derived CDR1 and CDR2 are ENHRY and SYGVKD. Deletions cut 5 bases from V and 4 bases from J, with 14 bases between. The CDR3 has 14 amino acids. CDR3 loop: CAISIPDGSYGYTF. For the CDR3, the DNA is TGTGCCATCAGTATCCCCGACGGGTCCTATGGCTACACCTTC.

The chain couples TRBV10-3 to TRBJ2-2; D remains ambiguous. With 5 bases removed from V and 10 bases from J, the gap between germline ends came to 14 bases. The germline V gene has CDR1 ENHRY and CDR2 SYGVKD. The length of the CDR3 is 13 residues. The CDR3 reads CAISPSHPQELFF. The CDR3 DNA sequence: TGTGCCATCAGTCCCAGTCATCCCCAGGAGCTGTTTTTT.

The chain links TRBV7-9 to TRBJ2-3; tentatively, D is TRBD1 (6 bases). CDR1 and CDR2 from the germline V gene are SEHNR and FQNEAQ (reference sequence). Trimming removed 1 base at V and 2 bases at J, with 13 bases between. This CDR3 is built from 16 residues. CDR3 in amino acids: CASSLGLQGATDTQYF. In nucleotides, the CDR3 is TGTGCCAGCAGCTTAGGGTTACAGGGTGCCACAGATACGCAGTATTTT.

The chain combines TRBV28 with TRBJ2-1; no definite D call. The germline V and J ends were trimmed by 7 bases and 0 bases, with 22 bases remaining between them. This CDR3 region has 18 residues. Germline CDR1 is MDHEN and CDR2 is SYDVKM. CDR3 sequence: CASNPIPSLRSSYNEQFF. The DNA for the CDR3 is TGTGCCAGCAACCCGATCCCCTCACTTAGGAGCTCCTACAATGAGCAGTTCTTC.

V usage is TRBV30 and J usage is TRBJ1-2, with 9 bases aligning to TRBD1. With V trimmed by 4 bases and J by 8 bases, 5 bases remained unmatched. Germline CDR1 and CDR2: GTSNPN and SVGIG (reference sequence). CDR3 size: 12 residues. In DNA form, the CDR3 reads TGTGCCTGGATAAGGGACAGGGTCGGCTACACCTTC. Its protein product is CAWIRDRVGYTF.

This chain links TRBV5-1 with TRBJ1-4; 9 bases align to TRBD1. Germline V gene data show CDR1 as SGHRS and CDR2 as YFSETQ. This CDR3 comprises 15 residues. Trimming removed 4 bases from V and 6 bases from J; junction bases left unmatched: 7. The DNA of the CDR3 is TGCGCCAGCAGCCCCGGAGGGACAGGGTATGAAAAACTGTTTTTT. This translates into CASSPGGTGYEKLFF.

V and J are TRBV28 and TRBJ2-5; 16 bases agree with TRBD2. Germline trimming cut 3 bases from V and 1 base from J; bases unmatched to any gene: 5. The germline gives CDR1 MDHEN, CDR2 SYDVKM. The CDR3 consists of 18 residues. The CDR3 DNA sequence: TGTGCCAGCAGTTTTACGGGACTAGCGGGAGGGATCCAAGAGACCCAGTACTTC. Translating gives CASSFTGLAGGIQETQYF.

J is TRBJ2-7 and V is TRBV5-4; possibly TRBD2 for D (5 bases). The CDR3 covers 15 residues. The germline gives CDR1 SGHNT, CDR2 YYREEE (reference sequence). V was cut by 1 base and J by 0 bases, with 11 bases left in between. CDR3 nucleotide sequence: TGTGCCAGCAGCTTGATGCCCGGGGTCTCCTACGAGCAGTACTTC. Its protein is CASSLMPGVSYEQYF.

This clone was found once. The gene calls are TRBV28 and TRBJ2-7; 8 bases match TRBD1. CDR3 size: 13 residues. V shed 7 bases and J 2 bases; nucleotides not matched to a gene: 4. Germline V gene lookup returns CDR1 MDHEN and CDR2 SYDVKM. The CDR3 sequence: CASKRTGTYEQYF. CDR3 sequence (DNA): TGTGCCAGCAAACGGACAGGGACCTACGAGCAGTACTTC.

V and J are TRBV6-5 and TRBJ2-5; weak D call: TRBD1 (5 bases). Between the trimmed V and J ends, which lost 0 bases and 5 bases, there was a span of 10 bases. The germline V gene has CDR1 MNHEY and CDR2 SVGAGI. The CDR3 loop spans 14 amino acids. Here the CDR3 reads CASSYSGRVETQYF. In nucleotides, the CDR3 is TGTGCCAGCAGTTACTCGGGCAGGGTTGAGACCCAGTACTTC.

V and J are TRBV4-2 and TRBJ2-3; 8 nucleotides match TRBD1. CDR1 is LGHNA and CDR2 is YNFKEQ in the germline V gene. This CDR3 contains 18 residues. Losses at the gene ends were 1 base for V and 3 bases for J; bases not matched to a gene: 12. The chain's CDR3 is CASSQGVNQGAGTDTQYF. The CDR3 DNA sequence: TGTGCCAGCAGCCAAGGAGTAAACCAGGGGGCTGGGACAGATACGCAGTATTTT.

J is TRBJ1-1 and V is TRBV5-4; D is ambiguous. Germline V gene data show CDR1 as SGHNT and CDR2 as YYREEE (reference sequence). This CDR3 region has 14 residues. V lost 1 base, J lost 8 bases, and 15 bases lay in between. In nucleotides, the CDR3 is TGTGCCAGCAGCTTGTTTCACAACCCACGCGAAGCTTTCTTT. It encodes CASSLFHNPREAFF.

This chain uses TRBV10-2 with TRBJ2-2; D is uncertain. Germline assignment: CDR1 WSHSY and CDR2 SAAADI. CDR3 length: 16 amino acids. V gave up 2 bases and J gave up 6 bases, with 16 bases separating them. CDR3 residues: CASSEALTLTAGELFF. The DNA for the CDR3 is TGCGCCAGCAGTGAGGCTCTAACCCTTACGGCCGGGGAGCTGTTTTTT.

The CDR3 DNA reads as TGTGCCAGCAGCTTCCGCCGCGGTAGCGGGGTGGATGAGCAGTTCTTC. As protein: CASSFRRGSGVDEQFF. The V gene is TRBV5-4, the J gene TRBJ2-1; 8 bases fit TRBD2. The length of the CDR3 is 16 residues. V was clipped by 2 bases and J by 8 bases; unmatched bases: 12. Per germline, CDR1 SGHNT and CDR2 YYREEE (reference sequence).

The V gene is TRBV7-9, the J gene TRBJ2-3; TRBD2 matches at 7 bases. This CDR3 contains 14 residues. Germline V gene lookup returns CDR1 SEHNR and CDR2 FQNEAQ (reference sequence). The junction had 4 bases not matched to a gene; V was cut back by 3 bases and J by 4 bases. The CDR3 region is CASSFGGGPDTQYF. The CDR3 DNA follows: TGTGCCAGCAGCTTCGGGGGAGGGCCAGATACGCAGTATTTT.

The genes are TRBV2 and TRBJ2-3, with 9 bases fitting TRBD1. The CDR3 spans 13 residues. Germline CDR1 is SNHLY and CDR2 is FYNNEI. Losses at the gene ends were 4 bases for V and 4 bases for J; bases not matched to a gene: 0. The CDR3 is CASSGDRADTQYF. The CDR3 nucleotides read TGTGCCAGCAGTGGGGACAGGGCAGATACGCAGTATTTT.

The gene calls are TRBV22-1 and TRBJ2-7; no DNA check was done on the table's D call, TRBD2. TRBV22-1 is recorded as a pseudogene. There are 12 residues in the CDR3. CDR3 protein: CPGSARRDEQYF. The CDR3 DNA reads as TGTCCTGGGAGCGCTCGCCGGGACGAGCAGTACTTC.